This TCR beta chain was retrieved from a study of T cell responses to AZD1222 COVID-19 vaccine. Broader study findings: Reportedly, close to half of spike-specific TCRs are directed against unmutated variant regions. Only a handful of AZD1222 recipients, roughly six in all, had baseline seropositivity.

Losses at the gene ends were 4 bases for V and 6 bases for J; bases not matched to a gene: 1. Germline CDR1 is MNHEY and CDR2 is SVGEGT. The CDR3 has 15 residues. This clone was recorded at least ten times. Antigen specificity is unknown. Profiling relied on immunoSEQ multiplex PCR, and the TCRdb table lists in-frame clones only, not all of them. The data contain some 150,000 clones, approximately 86% of them singletons. This sequence originates from an adult who had recovered from COVID-19. The rearrangement uses TRBV6-2 or TRBV6-3 and TRBJ2-2; 14 bases line up with TRBD2. Sequencing was performed on peripheral blood, taken after recovery from COVID-19. The CDR3 region has the DNA TGTGCCAGCAGTTTGACTAGCGGGGGGGCCGGGGAGCTGTTTTTT. It encodes CASSLTSGGAGELFF.